A selection of T cell receptor beta chains follows, all from one sample in a study of shared clonotypes between healthy human individuals. Sequencing was performed with immunoSEQ multiplex PCR; in TCRdb, only in-frame clones are kept and a portion is missing. The data contain 2.3 million or so clones, approximately 93% of them seen just once; the ten biggest clones take up 0.3% to 0.4%. The sequenced sample consisted of naive CD4+ T cells from PBMCs. These TCRs come from a man aged 18-30 years in good health. Some clones in this sample may be carry-over from other donors' samples. Each CDR3 is given with its conserved first and last residue. Fields, in order: CDR3 DNA, CDR3 protein, V gene, clone size, D gene, J gene. D genes are given only for firm matches. The listing skips clone size in some rows; elsewhere it reads once, few, many or a size class.

CDR3nt: TGTGCCAGCAGCCTGGACAGGGCAAGAGGTACGCAGTATTTT; CDR3aa: CASSLDRARGTQYF; v_gene: TRBV27; abundance: -; d_gene: TRBD1; j_gene: TRBJ2-3
CDR3nt: TGTGCCAGCAGCTTAATTTCCGCGACTAGCGGGACCCGGGCCTACAATGAGCAGTTCTTC; CDR3aa: CASSLISATSGTRAYNEQFF; v_gene: TRBV7-3; abundance: -; d_gene: TRBD2; j_gene: TRBJ2-1
CDR3nt: TGTGCCAGCAGTTGGGACAGGGGAGTCGGGGAGCTGTTTTTT; CDR3aa: CASSWDRGVGELFF; v_gene: TRBV6-5; abundance: -; d_gene: TRBD1; j_gene: TRBJ2-2
CDR3nt: TGTGCCAGCAGTTTCGGCCGTGGGACCCTCGATGGCTACACCTTC; CDR3aa: CASSFGRGTLDGYTF; v_gene: TRBV27; abundance: -; d_gene: -; j_gene: TRBJ1-2
CDR3nt: TGCGCCAGCAGCTCGGGAGTGGGGACAGATACGCAGTATTTT; CDR3aa: CASSSGVGTDTQYF; v_gene: TRBV5-1; abundance: -; d_gene: -; j_gene: TRBJ2-3
CDR3nt: TGTGCCACCAGCAGAGAACCACGGAGAAAACGTACAGATACGCAGTATTTT; CDR3aa: CATSREPRRKRTDTQYF; v_gene: TRBV15; abundance: once; d_gene: -; j_gene: TRBJ2-3
CDR3nt: TGTGCCAGCAGTGGAGCCTCTGGAAACACCATATATTTT; CDR3aa: CASSGASGNTIYF; v_gene: TRBV25-1; abundance: -; d_gene: -; j_gene: TRBJ1-3
CDR3nt: TGTGCCAGCAGTTCCTCGACCTGGAGCTCCTACAATGAGCAGTTCTTC; CDR3aa: CASSSSTWSSYNEQFF; v_gene: TRBV28; abundance: once; d_gene: -; j_gene: TRBJ2-1
CDR3nt: TGTGCCAGCAGCCAAGGACAGGGGTCGCGCGGCTACACCTTC; CDR3aa: CASSQGQGSRGYTF; v_gene: TRBV14; abundance: -; d_gene: TRBD1; j_gene: TRBJ1-2
CDR3nt: TGCGCCAGCAGCGGCCAGGGCTCTGGAAACACCATATATTTT; CDR3aa: CASSGQGSGNTIYF; v_gene: TRBV5-1; abundance: -; d_gene: -; j_gene: TRBJ1-3
CDR3nt: TGTGCCAGCTCCCGACAGATTTACAATGAGCAGTTCTTC; CDR3aa: CASSRQIYNEQFF; v_gene: TRBV18; abundance: -; d_gene: -; j_gene: TRBJ2-1
CDR3nt: TGCGCCAGCAGCTTGGATGCAGGTTCACGTAATGAGCAGTTCTTC; CDR3aa: CASSLDAGSRNEQFF; v_gene: TRBV5-1; abundance: -; d_gene: -; j_gene: TRBJ2-1
CDR3nt: TGTGCCAGCAGCCAGATGGGGGGCTCCTACGAGCAGTACTTC; CDR3aa: CASSQMGGSYEQYF; v_gene: TRBV2; abundance: -; d_gene: -; j_gene: TRBJ2-7
CDR3nt: TGTGCCAGCAGCTTAGGGGACAGGGGGAATGAAGCTTTCTTT; CDR3aa: CASSLGDRGNEAFF; v_gene: TRBV7-9; abundance: -; d_gene: TRBD1; j_gene: TRBJ1-1
CDR3nt: TGCGCCAGCAGCACTGGACAGGGTTCAAGCACTGAAGCTTTCTTT; CDR3aa: CASSTGQGSSTEAFF; v_gene: TRBV5-1; abundance: -; d_gene: TRBD1; j_gene: TRBJ1-1
CDR3nt: TGTGCCACCAGCAGAGGAACCTTACTCCTCCTGAACACTGAAGCTTTCTTT; CDR3aa: CATSRGTLLLLNTEAFF; v_gene: TRBV15; abundance: once; d_gene: -; j_gene: TRBJ1-1
CDR3nt: TGTGCCAGCAGTGAAGGGGGAGCGGGAGAGGGGGAGACCCAGTACTTC; CDR3aa: CASSEGGAGEGETQYF; v_gene: TRBV6-1; abundance: -; d_gene: TRBD2; j_gene: TRBJ2-5
CDR3nt: TGTGCCAGCTCACTCGGACAGGGAAACACCATATATTTT; CDR3aa: CASSLGQGNTIYF; v_gene: TRBV18; abundance: few; d_gene: -; j_gene: TRBJ1-3
CDR3nt: TGTGCCACCAGCAGAGATTTCGGGGGTGGCTACACCTTC; CDR3aa: CATSRDFGGGYTF; v_gene: TRBV15; abundance: -; d_gene: -; j_gene: TRBJ1-2
CDR3nt: TGCGCCAGCAGCTTGGCCGAACCATCGGCCTACAATGAGCAGTTCTTC; CDR3aa: CASSLAEPSAYNEQFF; v_gene: TRBV5-1; abundance: once; d_gene: -; j_gene: TRBJ2-1
CDR3nt: TGTGCCAGCAGTACAGGGGGCCGTGGAAACACCATATATTTT; CDR3aa: CASSTGGRGNTIYF; v_gene: TRBV7-9; abundance: -; d_gene: TRBD1; j_gene: TRBJ1-3
CDR3nt: TGTGCCAGCAGCCAGGTCGCCTACGAGCAGTACTTC; CDR3aa: CASSQVAYEQYF; v_gene: TRBV6-5; abundance: once; d_gene: -; j_gene: TRBJ2-7
CDR3nt: TGTGCCAGCAGCGTAGGGGCGAGCGGAGAACAAGAGACCCAGTACTTC; CDR3aa: CASSVGASGEQETQYF; v_gene: TRBV9; abundance: -; d_gene: -; j_gene: TRBJ2-5
CDR3nt: TGTGCCAGCTCACACGAGGAGGGGCCCTACGAGCAGTACTTC; CDR3aa: CASSHEEGPYEQYF; v_gene: TRBV18; abundance: -; d_gene: -; j_gene: TRBJ2-7
CDR3nt: TGTGCCAGCGCCGGGATCGACAGGCCCGTTTTAGAGCAGTACTTC; CDR3aa: CASAGIDRPVLEQYF; v_gene: TRBV2; abundance: -; d_gene: -; j_gene: TRBJ2-7
CDR3nt: TGTGCCAGCAGCTTAGGGTCGGGCACCGGGGAGCTGTTTTTT; CDR3aa: CASSLGSGTGELFF; v_gene: TRBV7-9; abundance: -; d_gene: -; j_gene: TRBJ2-2
CDR3nt: TGTGCCAGCAGCCCACGTGGGTCCTACGAGCAGTACTTC; CDR3aa: CASSPRGSYEQYF; v_gene: TRBV7-2; abundance: -; d_gene: -; j_gene: TRBJ2-7
CDR3nt: TGTGCCAGCAGCCTAGGGGCTTCGAACACCGGGGAGCTGTTTTTT; CDR3aa: CASSLGASNTGELFF; v_gene: TRBV9; abundance: -; d_gene: -; j_gene: TRBJ2-2
CDR3nt: TGCAGCGTTCCCCGCGGGGAGACCCAGTACTTC; CDR3aa: CSVPRGETQYF; v_gene: TRBV29-1; abundance: -; d_gene: -; j_gene: TRBJ2-5
CDR3nt: TGTGCCAAAGGAAACAGGAACACTGAAGCTTTCTTT; CDR3aa: CAKGNRNTEAFF; v_gene: TRBV27; abundance: few; d_gene: -; j_gene: TRBJ1-1
CDR3nt: TGCGCCAGCAGCTTGGAGGCAGTAAATGAAAAACTGTTTTTT; CDR3aa: CASSLEAVNEKLFF; v_gene: TRBV5-1; abundance: -; d_gene: -; j_gene: TRBJ1-4
CDR3nt: TGTGCCAGCAGTTCGCCGGCCGGAGCTACTAATGAAAAACTGTTTTTT; CDR3aa: CASSSPAGATNEKLFF; v_gene: TRBV28; abundance: -; d_gene: -; j_gene: TRBJ1-4
CDR3nt: TGTGCCAGTAGGGAACTAGCGGGATCCTACGAGCAGTACTTC; CDR3aa: CASRELAGSYEQYF; v_gene: TRBV19; abundance: -; d_gene: TRBD2; j_gene: TRBJ2-7
CDR3nt: TGTGCCATCAGTGGGACTAGCGGGATCAACGAGCAGTACTTC; CDR3aa: CAISGTSGINEQYF; v_gene: TRBV10-3; abundance: -; d_gene: TRBD2; j_gene: TRBJ2-7